This T cell receptor beta chain was captured by sequencing in a study of beta chain features in type 1 diabetes. Trimming at V came to 4 bases and at J to 13 bases, leaving 16 bases not matched to a gene. Germline V gene data show CDR1 as ENHRY and CDR2 as SYGVKD. There are 15 residues in the CDR3. All of the isolated RNA was reverse transcribed, so expressed TCRB transcripts were sequenced. Here immunoSEQ multiplex PCR was the method, and the copy in TCRdb shows in-frame clones only, minus some. Of over 700,000 clones listed, 15% to 20% are singletons. Input material: naive CD4+ T cells from blood. This receptor was identified in a woman aged 18-29 years in good health. This chain links TRBV10-3 with TRBJ2-1; 7 positions match TRBD1. In DNA form, the CDR3 reads TGTGCCATCAGTGCCGGGACAGTTGACCCGACGAGCCAGTTCTTC. Translation: CAISAGTVDPTSQFF.